Listed here are 5 T cell receptor beta chains from one sample, sequenced in a study of blood T cell repertoires in COVID-19. The assay was immunoSEQ multiplex PCR, and TCRdb's table has in-frame clones only and misses some. Among 200,000 to 300,000 clones listed, approximately 86% were seen once. The specimen was peripheral blood. All receptors come from a man aged 25 to 40 with active or convalescent COVID-19.

A few counts support this clone. The CDR3 DNA follows: TGTGCCAGCAAAGTAGACCAGGGGAGTTACGAGCAGTACTTC. Its protein is CASKVDQGSYEQYF. V and J are TRBV7-2 and TRBJ2-7; D may be TRBD1 (6 bases). Germline lookup yields CDR1 SGHTA and CDR2 FQGNSA. The CDR3 consists of 14 residues. V dropped 7 bases and J dropped 4 bases, with 17 bases sitting between them.

This clone appeared once. The chain uses TRBV11-2 and TRBJ1-2; maybe TRBD1 (6 bases). The CDR3 has 13 amino acids. V lost 7 bases to trimming and J lost 5 bases, with 14 bases between them. The germline CDR1 and CDR2 sequences are SGHAT and FQNNGV. The CDR3 bases are TGTGCCAGCACGCCGATTGGACAGTATGGCTACACCTTC. The encoded protein is CASTPIGQYGYTF.

This clone was counted at least ten times. This CDR3 reads CAISTDTTTSYNEQFF. The CDR3 coding sequence is TGTGCCATTTCTACGGACACCACAACATCCTACAATGAGCAGTTCTTC. The chain has TRBV10-3 and TRBJ2-1; D is possibly TRBD1 (5 bases). CDR1 and CDR2 from the germline V gene are ENHRY and SYGVKD. The CDR3 sequence is 16 residues long. Between the trimmed V and J ends, which lost 9 bases and 1 base, there was a span of 19 bases.

The chain recombines TRBV5-6 with TRBJ2-3, with TRBD2 identical over 8 bases. Germline CDR1 and CDR2: SGHDT and YYEEEE. The CDR3 runs to 15 residues. V lost 3 bases to trimming and J lost 4 bases; unmatched junction nucleotides: 7. The CDR3 reads CASSYFSGAADTQYF. The CDR3 nucleotides are TGTGCCAGCAGCTATTTTAGCGGGGCGGCAGATACGCAGTATTTT.

V and J are TRBV7-8 and TRBJ2-7; 9 positions agree with TRBD1. V trimming: 2 bases; J trimming: 4 bases; junction bases outside the gene matches: 3. The CDR3 spans 14 residues. Germline lookup yields CDR1 SGHVS and CDR2 FQNEAQ. CDR3 DNA: TGTGCCAGCAGCTTAACAGGGGGCTTTTACGAGCAGTACTTC. Translation gives CASSLTGGFYEQYF.